The rows below give T cell receptor beta chains drawn from one sample of a study of shared clonotypes between healthy human individuals. Assay used: immunoSEQ multiplex PCR; TCRdb lists only in-frame clones, some missing. In the table there are about 2,200,000 clones, about 93% of which are singletons. The sequenced sample consisted of naive CD8+ T cells from PBMCs. These receptors came from a man younger than 35 in good health. Some clones in this sample may be carry-over from other donors' samples. CDR3s include the opening cysteine and the closing phenylalanine or tryptophan. Each record gives: V gene, clone size, J gene, D gene, CDR3 DNA, CDR3 protein. A D gene is named only where the DNA matches it firmly. Only some rows state a clone size, as once, few, many or a class for expanded clones.

V gene: TRBV4-2; clone size: -; J gene: TRBJ2-1; D gene: TRBD2; CDR3 DNA: TGTGCCAGCAGCCCAGATCTTCTGGTAGCGGGAGAACTTGAGCAGTTCTTC; CDR3 protein: CASSPDLLVAGELEQFF
V gene: TRBV6-1; clone size: -; J gene: TRBJ1-3; D gene: -; CDR3 DNA: TGTGCCAGCAGGGCCTTCTCTGGAAACACCATATATTTT; CDR3 protein: CASRAFSGNTIYF
V gene: TRBV5-6; clone size: -; J gene: TRBJ2-3; D gene: -; CDR3 DNA: TGTGCCAGCAGCTTGGAAGGACCAGCGACCTACACAGATACGCAGTATTTT; CDR3 protein: CASSLEGPATYTDTQYF
V gene: TRBV7-9; clone size: -; J gene: TRBJ1-3; D gene: -; CDR3 DNA: TGTGCCAGCAGCGGCGGATCGGATCTCTCTGGAAACACCATATATTTT; CDR3 protein: CASSGGSDLSGNTIYF
V gene: TRBV7-9; clone size: -; J gene: TRBJ2-2; D gene: TRBD1; CDR3 DNA: TGTGCCAGCAGCTTTATCGGCGGGACAGGTCTAACCGGGGAGCTGTTTTTT; CDR3 protein: CASSFIGGTGLTGELFF
V gene: TRBV6-5; clone size: -; J gene: TRBJ1-2; D gene: -; CDR3 DNA: TGTGCCAGCACTTCGGGAGGGGATAACTATGGCTACACCTTC; CDR3 protein: CASTSGGDNYGYTF
V gene: TRBV27; clone size: -; J gene: TRBJ2-7; D gene: -; CDR3 DNA: TGTGCCAGCAGCCCCGGGACCATCTACGAGCAGTACTTC; CDR3 protein: CASSPGTIYEQYF
V gene: TRBV27; clone size: -; J gene: TRBJ2-7; D gene: TRBD1; CDR3 DNA: TGTGCCAGCAGCTCCCTCACAGGGGGTCCCTACGAGCAGTACTTC; CDR3 protein: CASSSLTGGPYEQYF
V gene: TRBV6-1; clone size: few; J gene: TRBJ1-1; D gene: -; CDR3 DNA: TGTGCCAGCAGTGAAGGAGGTAACATGAACACTGAAGCTTTCTTT; CDR3 protein: CASSEGGNMNTEAFF
V gene: TRBV4-1; clone size: -; J gene: TRBJ2-7; D gene: -; CDR3 DNA: TGCGCCAGCAGCCAAGGACCCCAGGAAACCTACGAGCAGTACTTC; CDR3 protein: CASSQGPQETYEQYF
V gene: TRBV28; clone size: -; J gene: TRBJ2-7; D gene: -; CDR3 DNA: TGTGCCAGCAGTTTAGAGTCATTGCTATTCTACGAGCAGTACTTC; CDR3 protein: CASSLESLLFYEQYF
V gene: TRBV27; clone size: -; J gene: TRBJ1-2; D gene: -; CDR3 DNA: TGTGCCAGCAGTTATAGTGGGCCTAACTATGGCTACACCTTC; CDR3 protein: CASSYSGPNYGYTF
V gene: TRBV27; clone size: -; J gene: TRBJ2-3; D gene: -; CDR3 DNA: TGTGCCAGCAGTCCTAGCAGAGATACGCAGTATTTT; CDR3 protein: CASSPSRDTQYF
V gene: TRBV29-1; clone size: -; J gene: TRBJ2-5; D gene: TRBD1; CDR3 DNA: TGCAGCGTAGAAGACGCTAGGACAGGGTGGACGGAGACCCAGTACTTC; CDR3 protein: CSVEDARTGWTETQYF
V gene: TRBV28; clone size: -; J gene: TRBJ2-1; D gene: -; CDR3 DNA: TGTGCCAGCAGCGACGGCAGGGGATACAATGAGCAGTTCTTC; CDR3 protein: CASSDGRGYNEQFF
V gene: TRBV4-1; clone size: -; J gene: TRBJ1-1; D gene: -; CDR3 DNA: TGCGCCAGCAGCCAACCGGGCCTTCGCACTGAAGCTTTCTTT; CDR3 protein: CASSQPGLRTEAFF
V gene: TRBV21-1; clone size: -; J gene: TRBJ1-1; D gene: -; CDR3 DNA: TGTGCCAGCACCTTAAGTAGAGGGGTTGGGGCAGGGGAGGAGGACACTGAAGCTTTCTTT; CDR3 protein: CASTLSRGVGAGEEDTEAFF
V gene: TRBV11-3; clone size: -; J gene: TRBJ2-1; D gene: -; CDR3 DNA: TGTGCCAGCAGCCTCGGAGGAGGGGAGGATTCCAATGAGCAGTTCTTC; CDR3 protein: CASSLGGGEDSNEQFF
V gene: TRBV27; clone size: once; J gene: TRBJ1-4; D gene: -; CDR3 DNA: TGTGCCAGCAGCCAAGGACCGGGGGCCAGGGAAAAACTGTTTTTT; CDR3 protein: CASSQGPGAREKLFF
V gene: TRBV5-1; clone size: -; J gene: TRBJ2-7; D gene: -; CDR3 DNA: TGCGCCAGCTTCGACGGGGGAAGGAACTCCGAGCAGTACTTC; CDR3 protein: CASFDGGRNSEQYF
V gene: TRBV27; clone size: -; J gene: TRBJ2-1; D gene: -; CDR3 DNA: TGTGCCAGCAGTTCTCGGAGCGCGACCGAATCCTACAATGAGCAGTTCTTC; CDR3 protein: CASSSRSATESYNEQFF
V gene: TRBV21-1; clone size: few; J gene: TRBJ2-1; D gene: -; CDR3 DNA: TGTGCCAGCAGCGGAGGTCCTGGGCACAATGAGCAGTTCTTC; CDR3 protein: CASSGGPGHNEQFF
V gene: TRBV14; clone size: -; J gene: TRBJ2-7; D gene: -; CDR3 DNA: TGTGCCAGCAGCCAACTTGTCTCCTACGAGCAGTACTTC; CDR3 protein: CASSQLVSYEQYF
V gene: TRBV28; clone size: -; J gene: TRBJ2-5; D gene: TRBD1; CDR3 DNA: TGTGCCAGCAGTTCGAACCGGGACAGGGGGATCCAAGAGACCCAGTACTTC; CDR3 protein: CASSSNRDRGIQETQYF
V gene: TRBV28; clone size: few; J gene: TRBJ2-7; D gene: -; CDR3 DNA: TGTGCCAGCAGTTCGAACTACGAGCAGTACTTC; CDR3 protein: CASSSNYEQYF
V gene: TRBV7-8; clone size: -; J gene: TRBJ2-7; D gene: TRBD2; CDR3 DNA: TGTGCCAGCAGCACCCAAGGGGTTCTAGCGGATTCGGGTGAGCAGTACTTC; CDR3 protein: CASSTQGVLADSGEQYF